The clone carrying this T cell receptor (beta chain) was detected ten times or more. What it binds is not known. This sample was taken from a study of T cells after yellow fever vaccination. Study conclusions and caveats: In post-booster samples, most primary-vaccination clones reappeared (approximately 95% CD4, about 90% CD8).

From the 5' RACE reads, TCRdb called clonotypes with MiXCR, one entry per CDR3 protein. The table has hundreds of thousands of distinct CDR3 sequences, around 4% seen once. The source is a man aged 18-30 years who received the YFV17D yellow fever vaccine. Source: PBMCs, taken on the day of the yellow fever booster vaccination.

CDR3 nucleotides: TGCAGCGTTGGGGGGGAGGAAAATCAGCCCCAGCATTTT. Protein product: CSVGGEENQPQHF. The chain uses TRBV29-1 and TRBJ1-5; D might be TRBD1 (5 bases). This CDR3 comprises 13 residues. Germline V gene sequence: CDR1 SQVTM, CDR2 ANQGSEA. V dropped 4 bases and J dropped 4 bases, with 11 bases sitting between them.